The T cell receptor (beta chain) under discussion was sequenced for a study of Ad26.COV2.S vaccination and SARS-CoV-2 variants. Study-level information: Intramuscular Ad26.COV2.S doses were given once or twice, 56 days apart. Study results and caveats: Participants in the vaccine arm had higher spike-specific TCR breadth; placebo recipients had lower. Substantial breadth in spike-specific CD8+ and CD4+ T cell responses was reportedly seen after vaccination.

Stated treatment: about 20 received Ad26.COV2.S at low or high dose, single or two shots; about 5 received placebo; per-sample allocation not given. Sampling was performed 63 days after the first vaccine or placebo injection. As its vector, the vaccine had Ad26, which expressed Wuhan-strain SARS-CoV-2 spike. The data were produced by immunoSEQ multiplex PCR, yet TCRdb's version contains in-frame clones alone and is incomplete. The table records roughly 700,000 clones, more than 70% of them present only once. Concerning this clone itself: Its specificity is not known.

The germline CDR1 and CDR2 sequences are KGHSH and LQKENI. CDR3 size: 12 residues. Between the trimmed V and J ends, which lost 6 bases and 3 bases, there was a span of 7 bases. The sequences come from peripheral blood, collected in a trial of Ad26.COV2.S vaccine versus placebo. V gene TRBV18 combines with J gene TRBJ2-3; D is undetermined. This TCR derives from a person between 18 and 65 years old who received the Ad26.COV2.S COVID-19 vaccine or a placebo. CDR3 nucleotides: TGTGCCAGCTCGGGTATAACAGATACGCAGTATTTT. It encodes CASSGITDTQYF. The full variable domain, in which reference TRBV18 and TRBJ2-3 provide the parts outside the CDR3, is NAGVMQNPRHLVRRRGQEARLRCSPMKGHSHVYWYRQLPEEGLKFMVYLQKENIIDESGMPKERFSAEFPKEGPSILRIQQVVRGDSAAYFCASSGITDTQYFGPGTRLTVL.